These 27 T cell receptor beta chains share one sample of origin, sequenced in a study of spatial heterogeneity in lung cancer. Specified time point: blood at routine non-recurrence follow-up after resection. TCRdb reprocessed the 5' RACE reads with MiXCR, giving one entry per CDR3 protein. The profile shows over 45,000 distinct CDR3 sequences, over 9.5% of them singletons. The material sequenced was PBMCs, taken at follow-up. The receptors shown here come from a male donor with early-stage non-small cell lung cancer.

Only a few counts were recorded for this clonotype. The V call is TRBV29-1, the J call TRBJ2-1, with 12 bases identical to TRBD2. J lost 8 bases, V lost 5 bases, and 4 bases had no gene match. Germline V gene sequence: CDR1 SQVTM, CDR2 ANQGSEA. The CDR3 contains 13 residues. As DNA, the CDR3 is TGCAGCGTTCTAGGACTAGCGGGGTATGAGCAGTTCTTC. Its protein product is CSVLGLAGYEQFF.

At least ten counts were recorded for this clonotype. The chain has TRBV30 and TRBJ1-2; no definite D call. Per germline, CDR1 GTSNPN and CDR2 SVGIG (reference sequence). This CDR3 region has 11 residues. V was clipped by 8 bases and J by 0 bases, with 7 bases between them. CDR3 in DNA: TGTGCCGCCGGGACTAACTATGGCTACACCTTC. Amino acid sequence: CAAGTNYGYTF.

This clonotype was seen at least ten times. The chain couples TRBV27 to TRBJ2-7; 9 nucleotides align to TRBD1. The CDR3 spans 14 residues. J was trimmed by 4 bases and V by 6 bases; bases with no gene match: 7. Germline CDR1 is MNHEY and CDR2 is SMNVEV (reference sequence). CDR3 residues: CASRVGGQGYEQYF. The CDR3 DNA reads TGTGCCAGCAGAGTTGGTGGACAGGGGTACGAGCAGTACTTC.

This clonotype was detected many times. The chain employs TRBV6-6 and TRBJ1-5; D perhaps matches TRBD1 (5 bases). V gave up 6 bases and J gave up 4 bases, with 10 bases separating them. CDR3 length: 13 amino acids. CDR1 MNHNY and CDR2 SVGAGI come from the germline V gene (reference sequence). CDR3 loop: CASRDSVNQPQHF. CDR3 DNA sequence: TGTGCCAGCAGAGACAGCGTTAATCAGCCCCAGCATTTT.

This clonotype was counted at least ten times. In DNA form, the CDR3 reads TGTGCCAGCGGCCCGTCCCTGGGCACTGAAGCTTTCTTT. Its protein is CASGPSLGTEAFF. The chain combines TRBV6-5 with TRBJ1-1; no reliable D call. Germline loops: CDR1 MNHEY, CDR2 SVGAGI. This CDR3 region has 13 residues. Trimming removed 8 bases at V and 4 bases at J, with 14 bases between.

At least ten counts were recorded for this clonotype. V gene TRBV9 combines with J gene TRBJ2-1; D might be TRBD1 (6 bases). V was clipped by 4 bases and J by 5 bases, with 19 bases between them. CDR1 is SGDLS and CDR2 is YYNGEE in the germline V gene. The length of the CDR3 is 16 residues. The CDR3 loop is CASSHWGQGSDNEQFF. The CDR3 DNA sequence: TGTGCCAGCAGCCACTGGGGGCAGGGCTCAGACAATGAGCAGTTCTTC.

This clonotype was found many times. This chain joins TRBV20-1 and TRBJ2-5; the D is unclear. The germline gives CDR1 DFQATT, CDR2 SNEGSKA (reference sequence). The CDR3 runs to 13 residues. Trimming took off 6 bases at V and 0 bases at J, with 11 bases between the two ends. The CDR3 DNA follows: TGCAGTGCCCCCCCCTCGTACCAAGAGACCCAGTACTTC. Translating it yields CSAPPSYQETQYF.

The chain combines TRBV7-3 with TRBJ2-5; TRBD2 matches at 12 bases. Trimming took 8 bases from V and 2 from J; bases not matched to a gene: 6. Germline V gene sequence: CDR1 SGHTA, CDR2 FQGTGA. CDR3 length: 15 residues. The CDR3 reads CASQLTSGGQETQYF. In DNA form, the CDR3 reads TGTGCCAGCCAGTTGACTAGCGGGGGACAAGAGACCCAGTACTTC.

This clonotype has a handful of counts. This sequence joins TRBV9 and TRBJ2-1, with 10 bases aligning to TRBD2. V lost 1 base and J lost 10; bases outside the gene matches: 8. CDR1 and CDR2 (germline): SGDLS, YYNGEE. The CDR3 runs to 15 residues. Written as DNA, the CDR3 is TGTGCCAGCAGCGTACGGCTAGCGGGAGTCCGAGAGCAGTTCTTC. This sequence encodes CASSVRLAGVREQFF. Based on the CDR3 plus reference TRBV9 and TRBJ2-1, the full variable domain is DSGVTQTPKHLITATGQRVTLRCSPRSGDLSVYWYQQSLDQGLQFLIQYYNGEERAKGNILERFSAQQFPDLHSELNLSSLELGDSALYFCASSVRLAGVREQFFGPGTRLTVL.

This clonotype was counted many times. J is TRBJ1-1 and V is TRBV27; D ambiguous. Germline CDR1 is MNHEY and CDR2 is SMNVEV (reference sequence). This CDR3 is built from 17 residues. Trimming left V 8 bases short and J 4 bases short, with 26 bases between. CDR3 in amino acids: CASSPLGVGHSTTEAFF. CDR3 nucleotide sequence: TGTGCCAGCTCGCCCCTCGGAGTAGGGCATTCGACCACTGAAGCTTTCTTT.

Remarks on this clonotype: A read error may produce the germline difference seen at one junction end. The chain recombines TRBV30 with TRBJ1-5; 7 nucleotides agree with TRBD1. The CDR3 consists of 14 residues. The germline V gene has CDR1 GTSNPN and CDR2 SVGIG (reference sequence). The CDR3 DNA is TGTGCCTGGAGTGGGGACAGCAGAACTCAGACCCAGCATTTT. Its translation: CAWSGDSRTQTQHF.

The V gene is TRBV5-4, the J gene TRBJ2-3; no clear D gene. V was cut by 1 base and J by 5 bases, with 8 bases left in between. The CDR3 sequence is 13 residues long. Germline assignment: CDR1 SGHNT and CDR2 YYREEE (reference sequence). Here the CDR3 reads CASSLRGEDTQYF. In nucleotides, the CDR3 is TGTGCCAGCAGCTTGAGAGGCGAAGATACGCAGTATTTT.

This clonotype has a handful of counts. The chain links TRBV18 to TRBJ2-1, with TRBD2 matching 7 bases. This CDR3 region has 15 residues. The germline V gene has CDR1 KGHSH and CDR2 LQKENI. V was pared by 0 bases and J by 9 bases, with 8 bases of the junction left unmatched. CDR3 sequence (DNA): TGTGCCAGCTCACCACCGAATGGGGACTATAGTGAGCAGTTCTTC. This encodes CASSPPNGDYSEQFF.

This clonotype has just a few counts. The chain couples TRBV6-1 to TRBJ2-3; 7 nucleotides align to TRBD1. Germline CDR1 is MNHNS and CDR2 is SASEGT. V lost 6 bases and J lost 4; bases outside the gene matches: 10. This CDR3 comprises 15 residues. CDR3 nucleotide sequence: TGTGCCAGCAGCACTTCCACGACAGGGTCAGATACGCAGTATTTT. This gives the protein CASSTSTTGSDTQYF.

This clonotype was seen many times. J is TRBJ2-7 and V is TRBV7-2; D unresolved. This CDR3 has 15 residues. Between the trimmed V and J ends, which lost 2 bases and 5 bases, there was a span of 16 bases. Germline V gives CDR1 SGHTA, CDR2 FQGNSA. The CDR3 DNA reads TGTGCCAGCAGCTTATCTCTTCTATCCGGACACGAGCAGTACTTC. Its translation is CASSLSLLSGHEQYF.

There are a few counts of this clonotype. In nucleotides, the CDR3 is TGTGCCAGCAGCTCCCAGGGGCAGACCGGGGAGCTGTTTTTT. It specifies CASSSQGQTGELFF. This chain links TRBV7-3 with TRBJ2-2; possibly TRBD1 for D (6 bases). The length of the CDR3 is 14 residues. Germline values: CDR1 SGHTA, CDR2 FQGTGA. Trimming left V 4 bases short and J 5 bases short, with 11 bases between.

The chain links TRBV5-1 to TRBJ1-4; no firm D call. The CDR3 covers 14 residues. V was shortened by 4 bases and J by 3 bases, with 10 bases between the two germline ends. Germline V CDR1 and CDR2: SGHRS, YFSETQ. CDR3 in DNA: TGCGCCAGCAGCCCTACGCAATCTAATGAAAAACTGTTTTTT. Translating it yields CASSPTQSNEKLFF.

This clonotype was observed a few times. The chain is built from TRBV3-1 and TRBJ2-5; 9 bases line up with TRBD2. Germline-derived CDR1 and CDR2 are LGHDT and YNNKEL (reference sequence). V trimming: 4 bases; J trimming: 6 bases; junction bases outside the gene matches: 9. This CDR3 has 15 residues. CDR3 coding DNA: TGTGCCAGCAGCCTGGGACTAGCTTGGGGGCAGACCCAGTACTTC. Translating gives CASSLGLAWGQTQYF.

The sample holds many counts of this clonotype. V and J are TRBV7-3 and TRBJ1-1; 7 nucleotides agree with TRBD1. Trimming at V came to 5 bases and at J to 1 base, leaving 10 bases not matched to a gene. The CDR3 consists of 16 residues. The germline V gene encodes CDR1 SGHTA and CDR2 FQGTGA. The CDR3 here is CASSLLMGTENTEAFF. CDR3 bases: TGTGCCAGCAGCCTCTTAATGGGGACAGAGAACACTGAAGCTTTCTTT.

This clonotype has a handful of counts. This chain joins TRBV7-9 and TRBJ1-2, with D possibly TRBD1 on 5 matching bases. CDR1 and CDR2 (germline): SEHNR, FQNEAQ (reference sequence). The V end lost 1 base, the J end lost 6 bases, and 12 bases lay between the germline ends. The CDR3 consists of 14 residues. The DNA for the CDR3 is TGTGCCAGCAGCTTAGTGCTGATGGGGGATGGCTACACCTTC. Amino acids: CASSLVLMGDGYTF.

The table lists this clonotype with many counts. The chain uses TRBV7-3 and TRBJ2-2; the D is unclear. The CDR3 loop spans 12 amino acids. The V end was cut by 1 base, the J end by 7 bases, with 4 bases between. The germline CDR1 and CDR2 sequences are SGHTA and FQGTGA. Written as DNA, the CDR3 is TGTGCCAGCAGCTTAAGAAACGGGGAGCTGTTTTTT. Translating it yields CASSLRNGELFF. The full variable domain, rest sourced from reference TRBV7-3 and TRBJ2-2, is GAGVSQTPSNKVTEKGKYVELRCDPISGHTALYWYRQSLGQGPEFLIYFQGTGAADDSGLPNDRFFAVRPEGSVSTLKIQRTERGDSAVYLCASSLRNGELFFGEGSRLTVL.

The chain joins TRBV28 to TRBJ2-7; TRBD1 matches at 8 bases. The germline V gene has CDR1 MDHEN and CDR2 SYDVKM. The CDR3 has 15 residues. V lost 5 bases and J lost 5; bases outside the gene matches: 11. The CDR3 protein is CASSTGGSRFDEQYF. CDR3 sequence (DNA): TGTGCCAGCAGTACAGGGGGATCACGGTTTGACGAGCAGTACTTC.

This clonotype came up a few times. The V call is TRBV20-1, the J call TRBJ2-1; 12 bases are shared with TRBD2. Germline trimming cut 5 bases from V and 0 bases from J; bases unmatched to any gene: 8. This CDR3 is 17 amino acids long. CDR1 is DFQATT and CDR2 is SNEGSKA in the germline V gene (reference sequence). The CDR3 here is CSALRTSGMSSYNEQFF. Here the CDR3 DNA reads TGCAGTGCTTTACGGACTAGCGGGATGAGCTCCTACAATGAGCAGTTCTTC.

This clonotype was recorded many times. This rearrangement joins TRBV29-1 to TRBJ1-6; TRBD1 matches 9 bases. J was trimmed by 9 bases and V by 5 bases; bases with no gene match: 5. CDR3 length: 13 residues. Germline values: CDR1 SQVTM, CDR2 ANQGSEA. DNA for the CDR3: TGCAGCGTTTGGACAGGGGAAGGTTCACCCCTCCACTTT. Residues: CSVWTGEGSPLHF.

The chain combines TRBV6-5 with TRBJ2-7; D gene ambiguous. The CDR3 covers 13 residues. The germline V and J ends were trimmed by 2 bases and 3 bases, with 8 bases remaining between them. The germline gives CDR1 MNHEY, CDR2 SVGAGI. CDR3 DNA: TGTGCCAGCAGTTACACCCCCTTCTACGAGCAGTACTTC. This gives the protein CASSYTPFYEQYF.

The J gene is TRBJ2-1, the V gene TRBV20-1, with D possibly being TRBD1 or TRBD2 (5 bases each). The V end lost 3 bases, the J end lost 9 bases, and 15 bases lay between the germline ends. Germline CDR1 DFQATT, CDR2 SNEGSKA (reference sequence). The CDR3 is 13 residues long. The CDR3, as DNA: TGCAGTGCTAGGTCCGGGACCGAAACTGAGCAGTTCTTC. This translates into CSARSGTETEQFF.

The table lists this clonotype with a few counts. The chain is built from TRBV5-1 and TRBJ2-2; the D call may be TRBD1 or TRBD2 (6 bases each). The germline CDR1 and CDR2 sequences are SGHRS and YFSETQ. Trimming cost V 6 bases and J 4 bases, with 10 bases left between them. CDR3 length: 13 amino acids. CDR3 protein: CASMTGATGELFF. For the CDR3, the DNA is TGCGCCAGCATGACGGGGGCCACCGGGGAGCTGTTTTTT.